The source of this T cell receptor beta chain is a study of CD8 T cells in Susac syndrome (dated by TCRdb to the late 2010s). For context, the study as a whole: Of the Susac syndrome patients who were sequenced, roughly eight were in clinical remission while roughly 6 had clinically active disease. At blood withdrawal, Susac syndrome patients were either therapy-naive, taking corticosteroids (in some cases with IVIg as well), or taking IVIg alone. Repertoire sequencing was used to test whether CD8+ T cell activation and differentiation in Susac syndrome was antigen driven. The paper as a whole reports these results and caveats: No clonal expansion was detected in the CD4+ T cell repertoire of Susac syndrome patients. The number of individuals in the TCR sequencing and HLA analysis was recognized as being relatively small.

Peripheral blood CD8+ and CD4+ T cells from healthy donors, Susac syndrome patients and multiple sclerosis patients were profiled using high-throughput TCR beta sequencing. The Susac syndrome patients fulfilled recently defined diagnostic criteria for either definite or probable disease. Bulk CD8+ and CD4+ T cells were purified by magnetic negative isolation, while CD8+ TEMRA cells were enriched using FACS. Blood was collected in EDTA tubes and processed within 24 hours, with PBMCs isolated through density gradient centrifugation. PBMCs destined for TCR sequencing were cryopreserved in liquid nitrogen and later thawed in a 37 °C water bath. The sorted or isolated CD4+, CD8+ and CD8+ TEMRA cells reached a purity of at least 90%. A remark on this clonotype: Its antigen is still unknown. One base away there is no much larger clone; base qualities are not given.

RNA was extracted using the RNeasy kit, and about 0.45 to 1 ug of the RNA was reverse transcribed with random hexamers. TCR beta CDR3 regions were amplified with the immunoSEQ multiplex PCR assay covering 54 Vbeta and 13 Jbeta segments. PCR amplification bias was corrected by using a synthetic template baseline for primer optimization and computational correction. The paper's data handling went like this. Reads were assigned to V, D and J genes according to IMGT and analyzed in immunoSEQ Analyzer, with only productive sequences retained. To calculate clonality, Shannon entropy was normalized by log2 of the number of productive unique sequences and then subtracted from one. For each patient and control, public and private clones were evaluated among the 100 most prevalent clones. Susac-specific clones were defined as absent from healthy and MS cohorts, around 980 published viral clones and other ImmuneACCESS disease sequences. TCRdb applied fastp at Q25 and MiXCR to the public reads, then kept only in-frame beta chains. Entries that share a CDR3 protein sequence are merged under the most common genes and DNA. Here the V and J calls rest on TCRdb's processing, not on the authors' analysis. The sample contains roughly 200,000 distinct CDR3 sequences, around 94% of them found a single time. About 0.1% of the sample belongs to the ten largest clones.

Based on the germline V gene (reference sequence), the CDR1 and CDR2 sequences are DFQATT and SNEGSKA. V sheds 5 bases and J sheds 5 bases, leaving 15 bases between their ends. The CDR3 holds 13 amino acids from the cysteine to the phenylalanine. Only the CDR3 portion is preserved as DNA: 39 bases, with reading frame beginning at the first base. Sequencing was performed on CD4+ T cells from PBMCs. The receptor was isolated from a human donor with Susac syndrome. The rearrangement combines TRBV20-1 with TRBJ2-5; TRBD1 might be the D gene, on 6 matching bases. In nucleotides, the sequence is TGCAGTGCTGAGGGGGTTTCCCCCGAGACCCAGTACTTC. This gives the protein CSAEGVSPETQYF.